Following are 4 T cell receptor beta chains from one sample sequenced in a study of cytomegalovirus exposure and HLA in healthy donors. PCR amplification relied on 60 Vbeta primers (plus 13 Jbeta primers). TCRdb keeps only in-frame clones here, not all; method: immunoSEQ multiplex PCR. The sample gives around 190,000 clones, 65% to 75% of which show up once; 4% to 5% is in the top ten. Sequencing input: PBMCs. The source is a man aged 25 to 40 in good health and CMV-seropositive.

The gene calls are TRBV28 and TRBJ1-2; D gene ambiguous. The CDR3 consists of 16 residues. Trimming took 6 bases from V and 0 from J, leaving 17 bases between them. Per the germline V gene, CDR1 is MDHEN and CDR2 is SYDVKM. CDR3 DNA sequence: TGTGCCAGCAGCTTAACAGAGAACCTTCCTAACTATGGCTACACCTTC. Its translation is CASSLTENLPNYGYTF.

V usage is TRBV19 and J usage is TRBJ2-1; 7 nucleotides agree with TRBD2. Trimming removed 9 bases from V and 10 bases from J; junction bases left unmatched: 12. CDR3 length equals 13 residues. Germline loops: CDR1 LNHDA, CDR2 SQIVND (reference sequence). Written as DNA, the CDR3 is TGTGCCAGCGGTTTGGGGGAGGGACGGGAGCAGTTCTTC. Protein product: CASGLGEGREQFF.

The chain links TRBV5-4 to TRBJ1-4; 10 nucleotides match TRBD1. J was trimmed by 4 bases and V by 3 bases; bases with no gene match: 6. Germline-derived CDR1 and CDR2 are SGHNT and YYREEE (reference sequence). The CDR3 length is 16 residues. CDR3 in DNA: TGTGCCAGCAGCTCGGGGCGGGACAGGGGTAATGAAAAACTGTTTTTT. It yields the protein CASSSGRDRGNEKLFF.

The rearrangement uses TRBV5-1 and TRBJ1-5; unclear D gene. CDR3 length: 14 amino acids. V was clipped by 0 bases and J by 4 bases, with 8 bases between them. CDR1 and CDR2 (germline): SGHRS, YFSETQ. In DNA form, the CDR3 reads TGCGCCAGCAGCTTGGGGGCAAATAATCAGCCCCAGCATTTT. It specifies CASSLGANNQPQHF.